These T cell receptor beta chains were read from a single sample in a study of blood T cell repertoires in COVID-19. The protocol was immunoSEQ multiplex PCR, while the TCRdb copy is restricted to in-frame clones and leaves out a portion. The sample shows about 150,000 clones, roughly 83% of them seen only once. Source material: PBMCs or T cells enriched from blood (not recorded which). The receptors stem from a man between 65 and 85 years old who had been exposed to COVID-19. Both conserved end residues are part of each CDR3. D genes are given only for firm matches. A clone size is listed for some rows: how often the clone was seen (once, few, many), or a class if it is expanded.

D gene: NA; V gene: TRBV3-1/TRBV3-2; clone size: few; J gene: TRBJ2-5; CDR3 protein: CASSPPRVWGGETQYF; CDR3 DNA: TGTGCCAGCAGCCCCCCCAGGGTGTGGGGCGGAGAGACCCAGTACTTC
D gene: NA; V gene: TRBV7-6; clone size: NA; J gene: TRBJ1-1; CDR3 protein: CASSTTTRGSTEAFF; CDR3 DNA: TGTGCCAGCAGCACTACCACACGGGGGAGCACTGAAGCTTTCTTT
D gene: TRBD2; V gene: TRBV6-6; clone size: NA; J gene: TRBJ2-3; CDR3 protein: CASSYSASGGTDTQYF; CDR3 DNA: TGTGCCAGCAGTTACTCCGCTAGCGGTGGCACAGATACGCAGTATTTT
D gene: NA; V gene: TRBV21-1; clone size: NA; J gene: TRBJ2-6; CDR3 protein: CASSRAGGPTGANVLTF; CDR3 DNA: TGTGCCAGCAGCAGAGCGGGAGGGCCCACTGGGGCCAACGTCCTGACTTTC
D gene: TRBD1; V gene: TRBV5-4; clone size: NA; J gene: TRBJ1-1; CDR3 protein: CASSPTVFNRGTEAFF; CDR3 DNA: TGTGCCAGCAGCCCGACGGTGTTTAACAGGGGCACTGAAGCTTTCTTT
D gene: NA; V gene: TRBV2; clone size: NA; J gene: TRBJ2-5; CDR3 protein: CASSEAVDGLKETQYF; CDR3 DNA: TGTGCCAGCAGTGAAGCCGTGGACGGACTAAAGGAGACCCAGTACTTC
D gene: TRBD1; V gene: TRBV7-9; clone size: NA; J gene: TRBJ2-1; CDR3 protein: CASSKPPGQGNNEQFF; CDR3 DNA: TGTGCCAGCAGCAAACCTCCGGGACAGGGGAATAATGAGCAGTTCTTC
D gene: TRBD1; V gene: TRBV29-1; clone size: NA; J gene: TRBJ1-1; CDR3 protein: CSVDRGTNTEAFF; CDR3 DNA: TGCAGCGTCGACAGGGGGACGAACACTGAAGCTTTCTTT
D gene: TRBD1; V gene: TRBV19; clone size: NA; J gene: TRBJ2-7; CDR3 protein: CASRPGQGPYEQYF; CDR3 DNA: TGTGCCAGTAGACCGGGACAGGGGCCCTACGAGCAGTACTTC
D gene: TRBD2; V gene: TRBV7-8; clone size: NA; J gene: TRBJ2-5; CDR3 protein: CASSLFSGLAGGGGETQYF; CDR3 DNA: TGTGCCAGCAGCTTGTTCTCAGGACTAGCGGGAGGGGGGGGAGAGACCCAGTACTTC
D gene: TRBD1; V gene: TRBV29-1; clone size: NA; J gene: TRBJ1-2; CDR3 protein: CSVEGQGGDYGYTF; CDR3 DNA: TGCAGCGTTGAAGGACAGGGGGGAGACTATGGCTACACCTTC
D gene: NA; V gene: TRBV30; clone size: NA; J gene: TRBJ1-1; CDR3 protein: CAWAQGLNTEAFF; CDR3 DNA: TGTGCCTGGGCACAGGGTTTGAACACTGAAGCTTTCTTT
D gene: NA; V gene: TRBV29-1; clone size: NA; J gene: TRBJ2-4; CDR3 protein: CSVEDQGAKNIQYF; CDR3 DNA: TGCAGCGTTGAAGATCAGGGGGCCAAAAACATTCAGTACTTC
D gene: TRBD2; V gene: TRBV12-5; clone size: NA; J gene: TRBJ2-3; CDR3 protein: CASGGRTGTSGRAGADTQYF; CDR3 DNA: TGTGCTAGTGGTGGAAGGACCGGGACTAGCGGGAGGGCCGGTGCAGATACGCAGTATTTT
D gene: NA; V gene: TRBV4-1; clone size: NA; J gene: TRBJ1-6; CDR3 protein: CASSPHLQGGNSPLHF; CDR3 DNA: TGCGCCAGCAGCCCACATCTACAGGGTGGGAATTCACCCCTCCACTTT
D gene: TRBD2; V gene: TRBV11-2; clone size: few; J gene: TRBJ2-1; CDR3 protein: CASSLRDPTREAQFF; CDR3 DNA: TGTGCCAGCAGCTTGCGGGACCCAACACGGGAGGCCCAGTTCTTC
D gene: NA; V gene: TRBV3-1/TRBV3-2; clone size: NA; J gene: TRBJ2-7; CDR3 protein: CASSPEGSVVYEQYF; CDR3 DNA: TGTGCCAGCAGCCCCGAGGGCTCAGTGGTCTACGAGCAGTACTTC
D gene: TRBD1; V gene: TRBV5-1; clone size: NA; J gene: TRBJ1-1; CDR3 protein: CASSSDTGGIGTEAFF; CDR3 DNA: TGCGCCAGCAGCTCCGACACAGGGGGAATAGGCACTGAAGCTTTCTTT
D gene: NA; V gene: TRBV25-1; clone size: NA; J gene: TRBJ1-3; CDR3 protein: CASRRAGANSGNTIYF; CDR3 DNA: TGTGCCAGCAGGAGGGCAGGGGCCAACTCTGGAAACACCATATATTTT
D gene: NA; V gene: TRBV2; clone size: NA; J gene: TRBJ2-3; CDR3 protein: CATKDGVSTDTQYF; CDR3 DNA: TGTGCCACTAAAGACGGGGTTAGCACAGATACGCAGTATTTT
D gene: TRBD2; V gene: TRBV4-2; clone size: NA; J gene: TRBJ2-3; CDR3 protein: CASSLIAGTREDTQYF; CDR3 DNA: TGTGCCAGCAGCCTCATAGCGGGGACCCGCGAAGATACGCAGTATTTT
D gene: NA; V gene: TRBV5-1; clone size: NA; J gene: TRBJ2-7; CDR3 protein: CASSLGAAYEQYF; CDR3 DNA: TGCGCCAGCAGCTTGGGGGCAGCTTACGAGCAGTACTTC
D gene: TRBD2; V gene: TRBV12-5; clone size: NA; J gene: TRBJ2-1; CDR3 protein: CASGSGVGQPFVGREGSYNEQFF; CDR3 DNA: TGTGCTAGTGGTTCCGGGGTGGGACAGCCCTTCGTCGGGCGGGAGGGCAGCTACAATGAGCAGTTCTTC
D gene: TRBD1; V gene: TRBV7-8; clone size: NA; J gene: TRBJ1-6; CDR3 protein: CASSFKGAESPLHF; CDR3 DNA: TGTGCCAGCAGCTTTAAGGGGGCAGAGTCACCCCTCCACTTT